The 9 T cell receptor beta chains below all came from one sample that was sequenced in a study of blood T cell repertoires in COVID-19. Here immunoSEQ multiplex PCR was the method, and the copy in TCRdb shows in-frame clones only, minus some. The profile covers about 70,000 clones, with under 80% appearing a single time and 25% to 30% taken by the ten largest. Sequenced sample: peripheral blood. The receptors were sampled from a woman older than 75 with active or convalescent COVID-19.

V and J are TRBV6-5 and TRBJ2-2, with 7 bases that match TRBD2. Looked up from germline, CDR1 is MNHEY and CDR2 is SVGAGI. V shed 5 bases, J shed 7 bases, and the junction held 4 bases outside the gene matches. This CDR3 has 13 residues. The CDR3 here is CASSRRGDGELFF. CDR3 bases: TGTGCCAGCAGTCGCCGGGGGGACGGGGAGCTGTTTTTT.

This chain links TRBV5-1 with TRBJ2-7; 8 bases are shared with TRBD1. This CDR3 has 16 residues. The germline V gene has CDR1 SGHRS and CDR2 YFSETQ. V trimming: 2 bases; J trimming: 4 bases; junction bases outside the gene matches: 11. CDR3 loop: CASSLTGGPGHYEQYF. CDR3 sequence (DNA): TGCGCCAGCAGCTTAACAGGGGGACCAGGGCATTACGAGCAGTACTTC.

The chain is built from TRBV4-3 and TRBJ1-4; the D is unclear. Germline V gene sequence: CDR1 LGHNA, CDR2 YSLEER. The CDR3 has 14 amino acids. Between the trimmed V and J ends, which lost 0 bases and 7 bases, there was a span of 9 bases. CDR3 protein: CASSQDRSTEKLFF. CDR3 DNA sequence: TGCGCCAGCAGCCAAGATCGATCTACTGAAAAACTGTTTTTT.

The CDR3 DNA follows: TGTGCCAGTAGTCGAACGTCCGCGGGGGCCTTCACAGATACGCAGTATTTT. Amino acids: CASSRTSAGAFTDTQYF. The chain carries TRBV19 and TRBJ2-3, with D tentatively TRBD2 (7 bases). The CDR3 length is 17 residues. Deletions cut 5 bases from V and 2 bases from J, with 20 bases between. CDR1 is LNHDA, CDR2 SQIVND, per germline (reference sequence).

This clone was seen only a few times. V usage is TRBV7-8 and J usage is TRBJ2-1; 13 bases are a match to TRBD2. Germline CDR1 SGHVS, CDR2 FQNEAQ. The CDR3 sequence is 19 residues long. V lost 4 bases and J lost 4; bases outside the gene matches: 13. The CDR3 is CASSSYPRTSGGLYNEQFF. For the CDR3, the DNA is TGTGCCAGCAGCTCCTACCCCCGGACTAGCGGGGGTCTTTACAATGAGCAGTTCTTC.

J is TRBJ1-6 and V is TRBV4-3, with TRBD1 matching over 10 bases. CDR1 and CDR2 (germline): LGHNA, YSLEER. The CDR3 spans 16 residues. V trimming: 0 bases; J trimming: 13 bases; junction bases outside the gene matches: 9. The chain's CDR3 is CASSQETGGAKAPLHF. CDR3 nucleotides: TGCGCCAGCAGCCAAGAGACAGGGGGCGCCAAGGCTCCCCTCCACTTT.

This chain uses TRBV5-6 with TRBJ1-6, with D perhaps matching TRBD1 (6 bases). CDR1 is SGHDT, CDR2 YYEEEE, per germline. The CDR3 has 15 amino acids. V was cut by 4 bases and J by 7 bases, with 15 bases left in between. The DNA of the CDR3 is TGTGCCAGCAGCCCTGGGGGGGCAAGGAATTCACCCCTCCACTTT. Its protein is CASSPGGARNSPLHF. Combining the CDR3 with reference TRBV5-6 and TRBJ1-6 gives the whole variable domain DAGVTQSPTHLIKTRGQQVTLRCSPKSGHDTVSWYQQALGQGPQFIFQYYEEEERQRGNFPDRFSGHQFPNYSSELNVNALLLGDSALYLCASSPGGARNSPLHFGNGTRLTVT.

This clone has a handful of counts. The chain links TRBV10-3 to TRBJ1-6; D is undetermined. Per germline, CDR1 ENHRY and CDR2 SYGVKD. The CDR3 sequence is 16 residues long. V was cut by 11 bases and J by 3 bases, with 20 bases left in between. The CDR3 nucleotides read TGTGCCCTCATACCTGTCCTTGAGGACTATAATTCACCCCTCCACTTT. Protein sequence: CALIPVLEDYNSPLHF.

The rearrangement joins TRBV16 to TRBJ1-5, with D perhaps TRBD1 (5 bases). The CDR3 sequence is 15 residues long. V gave up 4 bases and J gave up 8 bases, with 18 bases separating them. CDR1 and CDR2 from the germline V gene are KGHSY and FQNENV. The CDR3 nucleotides are TGTGCCAGCAGCCCCCGTAGGGGTCTTAAGGAGCCCCAGCATTTT. Protein sequence: CASSPRRGLKEPQHF. The full variable domain, with the rest looked up from reference TRBV16 and TRBJ1-5, is GEEVAQTPKHLVRGEGQKAKLYCAPIKGHSYVFWYQQVLKNEFKFLISFQNENVFDETGMPKERFSAKCLPNSPCSLEIQATKLEDSAVYFCASSPRRGLKEPQHFGDGTRLSIL.